The clone carrying this T cell receptor beta chain showed up many times. These data are taken from a study of Graves' ophthalmopathy and Graves' hyperthyroidism. It was on clinical symptoms, serum thyroxine, TRAb, thyroid ultrasound and orbital computed tomography that diagnosis relied. Out of around 9.4 ml of fresh peripheral blood, PBMCs were obtained. Amplified TCR beta CDR3 regions were obtained using RNA transcripts as template. Amplification began with first-round RT-PCR using HTBI primers, then second-round multiplex PCR was performed. TCRdb recomputed calls from the multiplex PCR reads with MiXCR, one row per CDR3 protein. The sample yields about 620,000 distinct CDR3 sequences, around a fifth seen once. Trimming removed 0 bases at V and 0 bases at J, with 9 bases between. This CDR3 contains 15 residues. From germline, CDR1 is DFQATT and CDR2 SNEGSKA (reference sequence).

The source is a woman younger than 30 with stable Graves' hyperthyroidism. Some clones in this sample may be carry-over from other donors' samples. Sequences were obtained from peripheral blood. This chain joins TRBV20-1 and TRBJ1-3; D call uncertain. Here the CDR3 reads CSARDLRASGNTIYF. For the CDR3, the DNA is TGCAGTGCTAGAGATCTTAGGGCCTCTGGAAACACCATATATTTT.